Listed below are T cell receptor beta chains from one sample, sequenced in a study of tumor-infiltrating lymphocytes in primary liver carcinoma. TCRdb analysed the multiplex PCR reads with MiXCR anew, one entry per CDR3 protein. The sample holds tens of thousands of distinct CDR3 sequences, approximately 70% seen once. The material sequenced was liver tumor tissue from sampling region 1. These receptors came from a middle-aged man with primary liver carcinoma and hepatitis B virus infection. CDR3s include the opening cysteine and the closing phenylalanine or tryptophan. D genes are given only for firm matches. Expanded clones are given a class, and other clones once, few, many or no size at all.

>TRBJ1-5|NA|TRBV11-2|NA
TGTACCAGCAGCTTAAGGGCGCTCGGTCAGCCCCAACATTTT
CTSSLRALGQPQHF
>TRBJ2-1|TRBD2|TRBV7-3|NA
TGTGCCAGCAGCTTTACTAGCGGGAATCCCAATGAGCAGTTCTTC
CASSFTSGNPNEQFF
>TRBJ2-7|NA|TRBV7-8|many
TGTGCCAGCAGCTTCTCATCCAGGGAGCAGTACTTC
CASSFSSREQYF
>TRBJ2-7|NA|TRBV11-2|NA
TGTGTCAGCAGCTTAAGTGAGCTAGCGTCGCAGTATTTC
CVSSLSELASQYF
>TRBJ2-3|TRBD2|TRBV5-1|many
TGCGCCAGCAGCTCGACCCCTAGCGGATCCACAGATACGCAGTATTTT
CASSSTPSGSTDTQYF
>TRBJ2-1|NA|TRBV6-5|NA
NA
CAFGRGTGEFF
>TRBJ2-1|NA|TRBV11-2|NA
TGTGCCAGCAGCTCAGAGTTGGTAGTTAACTACAATGAGCAGTTCTTC
CASSSELVVNYNEQFF
>TRBJ1-2|NA|TRBV6-5|NA
TGTATCAGCTTGGGTTCAGAAGGCTACGCCTTC
CISLGSEGYAF
>TRBJ1-1|NA|TRBV11-2|once
TGTGCCAGCAGCTTTGTGCCAGGGACTGAAGCTATCTTT
CASSFVPGTEAIF
>TRBJ2-1|TRBD2|TRBV11-1|NA
TGTGCCGGCAGCTTAAGGGCACTAGCGGGAGGTTCCTACGATGAGCAGTTCTTC
CAGSLRALAGGSYDEQFF
>TRBJ2-7|NA|TRBV6-2/TRBV6-3|NA
TGTGCCGCCGACGCAGCCTCCGGCCCCATTGGCGAGCAATACTTC
CAADAASGPIGEQYF
>TRBJ2-7|NA|TRBV11-2|few
TGTGCCAGCAGTTTAATGGACGCTGCTTACGAGCAGTACTTC
CASSLMDAAYEQYF
>TRBJ2-6|NA|TRBV5-1|NA
TGCGCCAGCAGCTTGGGAGGAGGTCCCTCCTCTGGGGCTAACGTCCTGACTTTC
CASSLGGGPSSGANVLTF
>TRBJ2-1|NA|TRBV11-2|NA
TGTGTCAGCAACCCAAGACGGGGGCAGTTCTTC
CVSNPRRGQFF
>TRBJ2-1|NA|TRBV5-4|medium-sized
TGTGCCAGCAGCTCCGAACGGGACAAACACAATGAGCAGTTCTTC
CASSSERDKHNEQFF
>TRBJ2-5|TRBD1|TRBV5-6|medium-sized
TGTGCCAGCAGCGGCCCGACCGGGACAGTGAACCAAGAGACCCAGTACTTC
CASSGPTGTVNQETQYF
>TRBJ2-1|NA|TRBV4-3|NA
TGCGCCAGTAGCCAAGATAGAGTATACACCTACGATGAGCAATTCTTC
CASSQDRVYTYDEQFF
>TRBJ2-1|TRBD2|TRBV7-9|few
TGTGCCAGCAGCTTACGTCTAGCGGGAGAGGTAGAAGGCGATGAGCAGTTCTTC
CASSLRLAGEVEGDEQFF
>TRBJ2-7|NA|TRBV11-1|NA
TGTGCCAGCAGCTTAACTCACTACGAGCAGTACTTC
CASSLTHYEQYF
>TRBJ2-3|NA|TRBV14|NA
TGTGCCAGTACCCAAGATGTGGCAGATACGCAGTATTTT
CASTQDVADTQYF
>TRBJ1-2|NA|TRBV7-8|NA
TGTGCCAGCAACACTTCCGACTATGTCTGCACCTTC
CASNTSDYVCTF
>TRBJ2-4|NA|TRBV12-3/TRBV12-4|NA
TGTGCCAGGAGTTTATGGGGTGGGGCGGACATAGTCAAAAACATCCAGTACTTC
CARSLWGGADIVKNIQYF
>TRBJ2-2|TRBD1|TRBV25-1|NA
TGTGCCAGTAGTGAGGGACAGTACCAGGACGCCGGGGAGCTGTTTTTT
CASSEGQYQDAGELFF
>TRBJ1-2|NA|TRBV7-9|NA
TGTGTCAGTAGCCCCGAGGGCAGGCTGTTCCAGTATGGCTACACCTTC
CVSSPEGRLFQYGYTF
>TRBJ2-4|NA|TRBV6-5|medium-sized
TGTGCCAGCAGTTACTCGAACAGGGCCAAAAACATTCAGTACTTC
CASSYSNRAKNIQYF
>TRBJ2-5|NA|TRBV11-2|NA
TGTGCCAGCAGCTTAACTGGGGGCCAAGAGACCCAGTACTTC
CASSLTGGQETQYF
>TRBJ2-1|TRBD2|TRBV11-2|NA
TGTGCAAGCAGCTTAGAGAGCGGGAGCATGAGTGAGCAGTTCTTC
CASSLESGSMSEQFF
>TRBJ2-3|NA|TRBV4-2|NA
TGTGCCAGCAGCCAAGCGGCGCTTCTAGTGGGAGCGGCAGATACGCAGTATTTT
CASSQAALLVGAADTQYF
>TRBJ1-1|NA|TRBV12-3/TRBV12-4|medium-sized
TGTGCCAGCAGTTTGACAGGTGAAGCTTTCTTT
CASSLTGEAFF
>TRBJ2-4|NA|TRBV20-1|NA
TGCAGTGCTAGGACAGAAGCAAAAAACATTCATTACTTC
CSARTEAKNIHYF
>TRBJ2-7|TRBD2|TRBV13|once
TGTGCCAGCAGCCGACGGACTAGTCAGAGGTCCTACGAGCAGTACTTC
CASSRRTSQRSYEQYF
>TRBJ2-5|TRBD1|TRBV11-2|NA
TGTGCCTGTAGCTTAACAGCAGGGGGCTCGGGGGAGACCCGGTACTTC
CACSLTAGGSGETRYF
>TRBJ2-3|NA|TRBV19|NA
TGTGCCAGTAGTTATATGACAGTGGGTAATCAGCCCCAGTATTTT
CASSYMTVGNQPQYF
>TRBJ2-5|TRBD1|TRBV10-3|NA
TGTACCATCAGTGACAGGGGGCGTGGGGCCCAGTACTTC
CTISDRGRGAQYF